This is a list of T cell receptor beta chains from one sample in a study of CD8+ T cells in alopecia areata. The data were produced by immunoSEQ multiplex PCR, yet TCRdb's version contains in-frame clones alone and is incomplete. The sample holds roughly 150,000 clones; about three fifths are singletons and the top ten take approximately 4.3%. Sample: CD4+ T cells sorted from blood. The receptors here all came from a human donor in good health. Each CDR3 is given without its conserved first and last residue. Size is omitted from some rows. Given values are once, few, many or a class for expanded clones.

v_gene: TRBV28; abundance: NA; CDR3aa: ASSPPTSAGEAYEQY
v_gene: TRBV15; abundance: few; CDR3aa: ATSRTSLIEETQY
v_gene: TRBV27; abundance: few; CDR3aa: ASSFKTGISGELF
v_gene: TRBV7-8; abundance: NA; CDR3aa: ASSRLANEQF
v_gene: TRBV19; abundance: NA; CDR3aa: ASSRQGRETQY
v_gene: TRBV5-6; abundance: few; CDR3aa: ASSLLRGRSADTQY
v_gene: TRBV6-1; abundance: NA; CDR3aa: ASSGQGANQPQH
v_gene: TRBV9; abundance: NA; CDR3aa: ASSPTLAGGGETQY
v_gene: TRBV5-1; abundance: few; CDR3aa: ASSFERLAGYNEQF
v_gene: TRBV28; abundance: NA; CDR3aa: ASRSPGQEQF
v_gene: TRBV7-2; abundance: few; CDR3aa: ASSHLDTQY
v_gene: TRBV6-4; abundance: NA; CDR3aa: ASSRHGSDTGELF
v_gene: TRBV30; abundance: once; CDR3aa: AWGSANPGYEQY
v_gene: TRBV6-1; abundance: NA; CDR3aa: ASSETVGLAAYEQY
v_gene: TRBV5-1; abundance: NA; CDR3aa: ASQGVRGYT
v_gene: TRBV19; abundance: once; CDR3aa: ASRGFSYGYT
v_gene: TRBV30; abundance: NA; CDR3aa: ASPRTGSYEQY
v_gene: TRBV4-2; abundance: NA; CDR3aa: ASSQTSGGSYEQY
v_gene: TRBV29-1; abundance: NA; CDR3aa: SVDVRLAGRTNTGELF
v_gene: TRBV6-5; abundance: NA; CDR3aa: ASRSVSYEQY
v_gene: TRBV6-5; abundance: NA; CDR3aa: ASSIQGAVAGELF
v_gene: TRBV2; abundance: NA; CDR3aa: AISGQGVGTEAF
v_gene: TRBV5-1; abundance: few; CDR3aa: ASSAARNTQY
v_gene: TRBV29-1; abundance: NA; CDR3aa: SVVQSYEQY
v_gene: TRBV11-2; abundance: once; CDR3aa: ASSLSDTLSYEQY
v_gene: TRBV29-1; abundance: NA; CDR3aa: SVLDIGAKNIQY
v_gene: TRBV30; abundance: NA; CDR3aa: AWSVLGSNTGELF
v_gene: TRBV29-1; abundance: NA; CDR3aa: SVSATPYNEQF
v_gene: TRBV4-1; abundance: NA; CDR3aa: ASSQVQGDNQPQH
v_gene: TRBV19; abundance: NA; CDR3aa: ASSRHTNTGELF
v_gene: TRBV7-8; abundance: NA; CDR3aa: ASSLVEGSGYT
v_gene: TRBV29-1; abundance: NA; CDR3aa: SALAGARPRSYNEQF
v_gene: TRBV4-1; abundance: once; CDR3aa: ASSQVGTSTDTQY
v_gene: TRBV19; abundance: NA; CDR3aa: ASSIARGRKVGNQPQH
v_gene: TRBV5-1; abundance: NA; CDR3aa: ASSLAGRYEQY
v_gene: TRBV29-1; abundance: NA; CDR3aa: SGRGGERTSDTEAF
v_gene: TRBV30; abundance: NA; CDR3aa: AWSGRDAYT
v_gene: TRBV29-1; abundance: few; CDR3aa: SVGWGNYEQY
v_gene: TRBV4-1; abundance: few; CDR3aa: ASSQDYARGTGELF
v_gene: TRBV7-3; abundance: NA; CDR3aa: ASSAGAGQPQH
v_gene: TRBV4-1; abundance: NA; CDR3aa: ASSQDQLGRYYNEQF
v_gene: TRBV29-1; abundance: NA; CDR3aa: SVEDGRGQPQH
v_gene: TRBV27; abundance: NA; CDR3aa: ASSNLNPGQKETQY
v_gene: TRBV25-1; abundance: NA; CDR3aa: ASRDRGPPDEQF
v_gene: TRBV2; abundance: NA; CDR3aa: ASREGKTGQPQH
v_gene: TRBV30; abundance: NA; CDR3aa: AWNRQANTGELF
v_gene: TRBV5-6; abundance: NA; CDR3aa: ASSLVVGGYTQRTYEQY
v_gene: TRBV5-6; abundance: NA; CDR3aa: ASSLDSHEQF
v_gene: TRBV15; abundance: NA; CDR3aa: ATLGGGTDTQY
v_gene: TRBV30; abundance: NA; CDR3aa: AWLQGRYGYT
v_gene: TRBV11-1; abundance: NA; CDR3aa: ASSSEYQETQY
v_gene: TRBV29-1; abundance: NA; CDR3aa: SVSPVPETQY